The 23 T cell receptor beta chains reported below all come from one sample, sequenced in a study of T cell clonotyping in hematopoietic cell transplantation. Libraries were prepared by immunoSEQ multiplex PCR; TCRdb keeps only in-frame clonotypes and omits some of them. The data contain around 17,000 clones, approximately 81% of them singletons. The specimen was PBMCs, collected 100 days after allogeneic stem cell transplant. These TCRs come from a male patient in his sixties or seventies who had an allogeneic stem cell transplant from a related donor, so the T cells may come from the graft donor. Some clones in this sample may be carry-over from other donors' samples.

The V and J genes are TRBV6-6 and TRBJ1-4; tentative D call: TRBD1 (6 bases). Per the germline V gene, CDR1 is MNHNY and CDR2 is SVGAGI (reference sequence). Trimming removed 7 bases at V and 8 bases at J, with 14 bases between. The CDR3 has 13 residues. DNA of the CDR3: TGTGCCAGCACCTTAACAGGGAACGAAAAACTGTTTTTT. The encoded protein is CASTLTGNEKLFF.

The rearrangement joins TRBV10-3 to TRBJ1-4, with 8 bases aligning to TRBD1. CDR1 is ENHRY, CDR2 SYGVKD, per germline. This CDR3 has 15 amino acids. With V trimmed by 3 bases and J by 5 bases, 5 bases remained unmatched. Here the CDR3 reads CAISETDRENEKLFF. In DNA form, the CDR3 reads TGTGCCATCAGTGAAACGGACAGGGAGAATGAAAAACTGTTTTTT.

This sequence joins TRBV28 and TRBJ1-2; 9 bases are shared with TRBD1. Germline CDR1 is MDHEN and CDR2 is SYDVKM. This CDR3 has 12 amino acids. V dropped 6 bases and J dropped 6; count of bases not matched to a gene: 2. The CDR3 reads CASRDRGHGYTF. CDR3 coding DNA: TGTGCCAGCAGGGACAGGGGTCATGGCTACACCTTC.

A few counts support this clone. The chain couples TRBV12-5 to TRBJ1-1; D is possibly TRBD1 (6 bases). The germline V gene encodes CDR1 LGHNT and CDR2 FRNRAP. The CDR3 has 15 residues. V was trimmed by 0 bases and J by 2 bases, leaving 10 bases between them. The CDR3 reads CASGLVLGGNTEAFF. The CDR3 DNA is TGTGCTAGTGGTTTGGTACTTGGGGGCAACACTGAAGCTTTCTTT.

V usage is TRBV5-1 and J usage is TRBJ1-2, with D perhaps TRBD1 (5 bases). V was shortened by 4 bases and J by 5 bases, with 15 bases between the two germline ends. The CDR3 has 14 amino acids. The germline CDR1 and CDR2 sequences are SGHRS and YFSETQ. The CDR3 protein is CASSPLQGGYGYTF. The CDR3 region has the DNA TGCGCCAGCAGCCCCCTGCAGGGAGGGTATGGCTACACCTTC.

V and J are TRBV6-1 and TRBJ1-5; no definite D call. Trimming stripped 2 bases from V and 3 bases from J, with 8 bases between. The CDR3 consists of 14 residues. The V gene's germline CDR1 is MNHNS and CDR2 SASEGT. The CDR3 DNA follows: TGTGCCAGCAGTGAATGGGAGCCCAATCAGCCCCAGCATTTT. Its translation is CASSEWEPNQPQHF.

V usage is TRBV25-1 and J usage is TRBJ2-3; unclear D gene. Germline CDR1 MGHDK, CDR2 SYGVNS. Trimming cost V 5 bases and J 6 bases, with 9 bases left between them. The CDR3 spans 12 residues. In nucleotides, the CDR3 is TGTGCCAGCAGTTACAAGGTGGATACGCAGTATTTT. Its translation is CASSYKVDTQYF.

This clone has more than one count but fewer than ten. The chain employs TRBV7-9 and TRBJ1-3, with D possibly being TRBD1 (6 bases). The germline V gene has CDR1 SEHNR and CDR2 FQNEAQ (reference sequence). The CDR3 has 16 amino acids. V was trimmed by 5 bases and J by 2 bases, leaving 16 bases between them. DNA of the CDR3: TGTGCCAGCAGCCTTAAGGACCGGGGGCCTGGAAACACCATATATTTT. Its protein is CASSLKDRGPGNTIYF. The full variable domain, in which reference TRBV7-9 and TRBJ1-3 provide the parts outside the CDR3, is DTGVSQNPRHKITKRGQNVTFRCDPISEHNRLYWYRQTLGQGPEFLTYFQNEAQLEKSRLLSDRFSAERPKGSFSTLEIQRTEQGDSAMYLCASSLKDRGPGNTIYFGEGSWLTVV.

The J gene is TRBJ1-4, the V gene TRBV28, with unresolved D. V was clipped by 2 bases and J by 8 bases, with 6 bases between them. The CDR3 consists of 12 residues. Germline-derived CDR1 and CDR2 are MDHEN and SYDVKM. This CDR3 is CASSLTVEKLFF. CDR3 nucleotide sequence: TGTGCCAGCAGTTTAACCGTCGAAAAACTGTTTTTT.

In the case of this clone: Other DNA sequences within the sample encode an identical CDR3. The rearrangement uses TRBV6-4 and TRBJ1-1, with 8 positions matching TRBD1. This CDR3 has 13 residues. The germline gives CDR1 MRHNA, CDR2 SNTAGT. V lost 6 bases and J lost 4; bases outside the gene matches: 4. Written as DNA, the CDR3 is TGTGCCAGCAGGTCTACAGGGGGCACTGAAGCTTTCTTT. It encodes CASRSTGGTEAFF.

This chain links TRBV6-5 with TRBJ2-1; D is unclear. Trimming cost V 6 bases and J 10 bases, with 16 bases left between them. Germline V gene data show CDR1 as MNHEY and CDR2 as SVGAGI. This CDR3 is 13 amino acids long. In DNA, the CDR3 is TGTGCCAGCAGAGATGGACCAAGGCCCGAGCAGTTCTTC. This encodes CASRDGPRPEQFF.

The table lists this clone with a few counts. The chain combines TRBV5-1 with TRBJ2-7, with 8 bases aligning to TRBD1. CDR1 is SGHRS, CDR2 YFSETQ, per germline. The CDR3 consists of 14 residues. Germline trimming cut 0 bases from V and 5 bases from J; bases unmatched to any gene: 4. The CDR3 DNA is TGCGCCAGCAGCTTGGACAGGGGGTACCACGAGCAGTACTTC. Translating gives CASSLDRGYHEQYF.

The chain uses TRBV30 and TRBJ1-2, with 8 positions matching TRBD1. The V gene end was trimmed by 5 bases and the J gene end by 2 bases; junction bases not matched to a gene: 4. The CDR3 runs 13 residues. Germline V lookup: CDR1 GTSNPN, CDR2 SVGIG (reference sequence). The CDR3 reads CAWGQGQNYGYTF. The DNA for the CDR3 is TGTGCCTGGGGACAGGGACAGAACTATGGCTACACCTTC.

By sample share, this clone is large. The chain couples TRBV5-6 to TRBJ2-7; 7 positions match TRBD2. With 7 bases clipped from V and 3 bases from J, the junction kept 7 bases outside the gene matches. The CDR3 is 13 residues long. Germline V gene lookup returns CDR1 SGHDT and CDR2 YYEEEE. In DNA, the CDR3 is TGTGCCAGCGCCCGAGGGACTAACTACGAGCAGTACTTC. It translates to CASARGTNYEQYF.

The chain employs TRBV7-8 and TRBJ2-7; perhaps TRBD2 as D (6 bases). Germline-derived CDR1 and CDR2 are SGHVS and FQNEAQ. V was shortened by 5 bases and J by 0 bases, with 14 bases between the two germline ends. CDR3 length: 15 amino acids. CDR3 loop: CASSLRDGASYEQYF. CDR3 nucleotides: TGTGCCAGCAGCCTGCGGGACGGGGCCTCCTACGAGCAGTACTTC. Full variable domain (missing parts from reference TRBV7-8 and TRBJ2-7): GAGVSQSPRYKVAKRGQDVALRCDPISGHVSLFWYQQALGQGPEFLTYFQNEAQLDKSGLPSDRFFAERPEGSVSTLKIQRTQQEDSAVYLCASSLRDGASYEQYFGPGTRLTVT.

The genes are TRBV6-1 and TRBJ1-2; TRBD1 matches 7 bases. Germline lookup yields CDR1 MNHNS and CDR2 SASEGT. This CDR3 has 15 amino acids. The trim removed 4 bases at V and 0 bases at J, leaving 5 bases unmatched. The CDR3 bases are TGTGCCAGCAGTGCCGGGACAGACTCTAACTATGGCTACACCTTC. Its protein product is CASSAGTDSNYGYTF.

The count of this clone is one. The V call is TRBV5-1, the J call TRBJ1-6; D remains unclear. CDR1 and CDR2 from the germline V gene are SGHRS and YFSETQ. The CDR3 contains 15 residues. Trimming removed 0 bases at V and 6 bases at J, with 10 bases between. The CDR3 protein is CASSLAVRTNSPLHF. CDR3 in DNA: TGCGCCAGCAGCTTGGCCGTAAGGACTAATTCACCCCTCCACTTT.

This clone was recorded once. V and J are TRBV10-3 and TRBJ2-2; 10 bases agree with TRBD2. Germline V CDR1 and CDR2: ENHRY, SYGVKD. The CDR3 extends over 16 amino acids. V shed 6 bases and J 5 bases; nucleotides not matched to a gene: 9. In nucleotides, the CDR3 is TGTGCCATCAGGAGCGGGGGGGCCGCTGGAACCGGGGAGCTGTTTTTT. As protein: CAIRSGGAAGTGELFF.

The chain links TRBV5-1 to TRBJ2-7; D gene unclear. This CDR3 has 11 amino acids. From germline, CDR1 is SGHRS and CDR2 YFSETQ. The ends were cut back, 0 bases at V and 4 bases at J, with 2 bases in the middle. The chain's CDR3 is CASSLGYEQYF. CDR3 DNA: TGCGCCAGCAGCTTGGGATACGAGCAGTACTTC.

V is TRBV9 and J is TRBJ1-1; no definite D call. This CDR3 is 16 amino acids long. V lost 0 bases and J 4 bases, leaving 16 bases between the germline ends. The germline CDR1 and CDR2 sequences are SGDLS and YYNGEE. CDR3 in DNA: TGTGCCAGCAGCGTAGTGGCGACCGCAGGAGCCACTGAAGCTTTCTTT. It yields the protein CASSVVATAGATEAFF. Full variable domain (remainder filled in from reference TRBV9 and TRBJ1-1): DSGVTQTPKHLITATGQRVTLRCSPRSGDLSVYWYQQSLDQGLQFLIQYYNGEERAKGNILERFSAQQFPDLHSELNLSSLELGDSALYFCASSVVATAGATEAFFGQGTRLTVV.

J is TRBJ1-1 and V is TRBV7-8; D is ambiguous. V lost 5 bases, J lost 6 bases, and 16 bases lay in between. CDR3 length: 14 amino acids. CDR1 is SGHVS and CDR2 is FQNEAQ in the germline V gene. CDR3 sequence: CASSMRRAGAEAFF. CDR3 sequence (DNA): TGTGCCAGCAGCATGAGGAGGGCGGGCGCTGAAGCTTTCTTT.

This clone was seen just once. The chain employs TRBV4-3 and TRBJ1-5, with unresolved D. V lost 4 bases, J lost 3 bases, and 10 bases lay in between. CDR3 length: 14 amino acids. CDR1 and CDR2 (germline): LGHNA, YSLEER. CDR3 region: CASSPGRYNQPQHF. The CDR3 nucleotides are TGCGCCAGCAGCCCCGGGAGATACAATCAGCCCCAGCATTTT.

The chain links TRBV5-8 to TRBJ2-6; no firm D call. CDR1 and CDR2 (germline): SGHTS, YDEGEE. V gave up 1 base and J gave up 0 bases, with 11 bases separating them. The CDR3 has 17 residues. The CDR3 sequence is CASSLYYQDSGANVLTF. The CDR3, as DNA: TGTGCCAGCAGCTTGTATTATCAGGACTCTGGGGCCAACGTCCTGACTTTC.